These T cell receptor beta chains were read from a single sample in a study of technical replicates of blood from a handful of donors. The protocol was immunoSEQ multiplex PCR, while the TCRdb copy is restricted to in-frame clones and leaves out a portion. The repertoire holds just over 80,000 clones, with around 94% as singletons. Sequenced: T cells isolated from PBMCs. The receptors derive from a human donor in good health. Each CDR3 is given with its conserved first and last residue. Each record gives: J gene, D gene, V gene, clone size, CDR3 protein, CDR3 DNA. A D gene is named only where the DNA matches it firmly. Clone sizes are given selectively: once, few, many, or a class where the clone is expanded.

TRBJ2-3 | TRBD1 | TRBV27 | - | CASSLSDREITDTQYF | TGTGCCAGCAGTTTATCGGACAGGGAAATCACAGATACGCAGTATTTT
TRBJ2-5 | TRBD2 | TRBV7-3 | - | CASGLREGPQYF | TGTGCCAGCGGATTGCGGGAGGGGCCCCAGTACTTC
TRBJ1-5 | - | TRBV5-5 | few | CASSLAGQFHQPQHF | TGTGCCAGCAGCTTGGCTGGACAATTCCATCAGCCCCAGCATTTT
TRBJ1-2 | - | TRBV29-1 | - | CSVVPISEAMSGYTF | TGCAGCGTTGTCCCCATCTCTGAGGCTATGAGCGGCTACACCTTC
TRBJ1-4 | - | TRBV2 | - | CASSGLANEKLFF | TGTGCCTCCAGCGGCCTCGCTAATGAAAAACTGTTTTTT
TRBJ2-7 | - | TRBV28 | - | CATHKNRDQGEQYF | TGTGCCACTCATAAAAACAGGGACCAAGGCGAGCAGTACTTC
TRBJ1-2 | TRBD1 | TRBV27 | once | CASKPSGQDHPNYGYTF | TGTGCCAGCAAACCTTCCGGACAGGACCACCCTAACTATGGCTACACCTTC
TRBJ1-1 | - | TRBV28 | - | CASSPRGVFHTEAFF | TGTGCCAGCAGTCCCCGGGGGGTGTTTCACACTGAAGCTTTCTTT
TRBJ1-2 | - | TRBV29-1 | - | CSVGVGKGHGYTF | TGCAGCGTTGGGGTGGGGAAGGGGCATGGCTACACCTTC
TRBJ2-1 | TRBD2 | TRBV9 | - | CASSVALAANNEQFF | TGTGCCAGCAGCGTAGCGCTAGCGGCTAACAATGAGCAGTTCTTC
TRBJ2-7 | - | TRBV2 | - | CASSEGYRGNHYEQYF | TGTGCCAGCAGTGAAGGGTATCGGGGGAATCACTACGAGCAGTACTTC
TRBJ2-1 | - | TRBV2 | - | CASSEIGRERDEQFF | TGTGCCAGCAGTGAAATCGGGCGGGAACGCGATGAGCAGTTCTTC
TRBJ2-1 | - | TRBV6-5 | - | CASGGTQTVF | TGTGCCAGCGGCGGAACCCAGACGGTCTTC
TRBJ2-1 | - | TRBV4-1 | - | CASSQVPGRGNEQFF | TGCGCCAGCAGCCAAGTTCCTGGCAGGGGCAATGAGCAGTTCTTC
TRBJ2-7 | TRBD2 | TRBV27 | - | CASSVLAGRLYEQYF | TGTGCCAGCAGTGTCCTAGCGGGGCGGCTCTACGAGCAGTACTTC
TRBJ2-3 | - | TRBV28 | - | CASSFFTGSIWVADTQYF | TGTGCCAGCAGTTTTTTTACCGGGAGCATCTGGGTGGCAGATACGCAGTATTTT
TRBJ2-3 | - | TRBV2 | - | CASLVESSTDTQYF | TGTGCCAGCCTTGTAGAGTCTAGCACAGATACGCAGTATTTT
TRBJ1-5 | - | TRBV19 | - | CASSWSARDQPQHF | TGTGCCAGTAGTTGGTCAGCCCGGGATCAGCCCCAGCATTTT
TRBJ2-7 | - | TRBV28 | once | CASSLVRALSYEQYF | TGTGCCAGCAGTTTAGTGAGGGCCCTCTCCTACGAGCAGTACTTC
TRBJ2-2 | TRBD2 | TRBV5-4 | - | CAIGGERDFNTGELFF | TGTGCCATCGGGGGAGAGCGGGACTTTAACACCGGGGAGCTGTTTTTT
TRBJ2-3 | - | TRBV6-5 | - | CASSRHNTDTQYF | TGTGCCAGCAGCAGACATAACACAGATACGCAGTATTTT
TRBJ2-7 | - | TRBV20-1 | once | CSASRDSEYF | TGCAGTGCTAGCCGGGACTCTGAGTACTTC
TRBJ2-6 | - | TRBV18 | - | CASSPVGSGANVLTF | TGTGCCAGCTCACCAGTCGGCTCTGGGGCCAACGTCCTGACTTTC
TRBJ2-1 | - | TRBV18 | once | CASSPPDTVNEQFF | TGTGCCAGCTCACCACCCGACACAGTCAATGAGCAGTTCTTC
TRBJ2-3 | TRBD1 | TRBV6-1 | - | CASHRDRVPDTQYF | TGTGCCAGTCACCGGGACAGGGTGCCAGATACGCAGTATTTT
TRBJ1-1 | TRBD1 | TRBV30 | - | CASRQGADAEAFF | TGTGCCAGCCGACAGGGGGCAGATGCTGAAGCTTTCTTT
TRBJ2-7 | - | TRBV5-6 | - | CASRLNYYEQYF | TGTGCCAGCAGACTGAACTACTACGAGCAGTACTTC
TRBJ2-1 | TRBD2 | TRBV9 | - | CASSPSGTVNEQFF | TGTGCCAGCAGCCCTAGCGGGACCGTTAATGAGCAGTTCTTC
TRBJ2-3 | - | TRBV27 | - | CASSGRGSDTQYF | TGTGCCAGCAGTGGGAGAGGGTCGGATACGCAGTATTTT
TRBJ2-2 | TRBD2 | TRBV7-3 | - | CASSSSGSAGELFF | TGTGCCAGCAGCAGCAGCGGGAGCGCCGGGGAGCTGTTTTTT
TRBJ1-5 | - | TRBV6-6 | - | CASIKTFRGQPQHF | TGTGCCAGCATTAAAACCTTCAGGGGACAGCCCCAGCATTTT
TRBJ1-1 | - | TRBV11-3 | once | CASSLGTANPAFF | TGTGCCAGCAGCTTAGGCACCGCTAATCCAGCTTTCTTT
TRBJ2-6 | - | TRBV11-3 | - | CASSLTHSGANVLTF | TGTGCCAGCAGCTTAACACACTCTGGGGCCAACGTCCTGACTTTC
TRBJ2-7 | - | TRBV21-1 | once | CASSKEGTGYYEQYF | TGTGCCAGCAGCAAAGAGGGGACAGGGTACTACGAGCAGTACTTC
TRBJ2-5 | TRBD2 | TRBV6-4 | few | CASSESSGGAETQYF | TGTGCCAGCAGTGAATCTAGCGGAGGGGCGGAGACCCAGTACTTC
TRBJ2-3 | - | TRBV6-1 | - | CASSQADTQYF | TGTGCCAGCAGCCAGGCAGATACGCAGTATTTT
TRBJ2-2 | TRBD1 | TRBV9 | - | CASSPWTGNTGELFF | TGTGCCAGCAGCCCTTGGACAGGGAACACCGGGGAGCTGTTTTTT